One and the same sample provided the 30 T cell receptor beta chains below, sequenced in a study of T cell responses to AZD1222 COVID-19 vaccine. The method was immunoSEQ multiplex PCR; TCRdb's version includes in-frame clones alone and lacks a portion of them. The sample records about 130,000 clones, around 87% being singletons. Material: peripheral blood, obtained on day 0 of AZD1222 vaccination. Source of these receptors: an adult in good health.

This clone occurred once. The CDR3 is CASSSPSGRTYEQYF. CDR3 DNA: TGTGCCAGCAGTTCGCCTAGCGGGAGGACCTACGAGCAGTACTTC. V gene TRBV28 combines with J gene TRBJ2-7, with 11 bases matching TRBD2. Trimming at V came to 4 bases and at J to 2 bases, leaving 4 bases not matched to a gene. CDR3 length equals 15 residues. Germline assignment: CDR1 MDHEN and CDR2 SYDVKM.

The chain recombines TRBV29-1 with TRBJ1-1; a possible D gene is TRBD1 (5 bases). The germline V gene has CDR1 SQVTM and CDR2 ANQGSEA. CDR3 length: 12 residues. The V and J ends lost 7 bases and 1 base respectively, with 10 bases between them. The CDR3: CSAGRTNTEAFF. CDR3 in DNA: TGCAGCGCGGGACGGACGAACACTGAAGCTTTCTTT.

V is TRBV3-1 (or the pseudogene TRBV3-2) and J is TRBJ2-2; D may be TRBD2 (7 bases). CDR3 length: 16 residues. Trimming left V 2 bases short and J 3 bases short, with 13 bases between. Germline CDR1 and CDR2: LGHDT and YNNKEL (reference sequence). CDR3 protein: CASSQIAGGHTGELFF. In nucleotides, the CDR3 is TGTGCCAGCAGCCAAATAGCCGGGGGGCACACCGGGGAGCTGTTTTTT.

This clone was picked up one time. The V gene is TRBV6-2 or TRBV6-3, the J gene TRBJ1-6; 7 nucleotides line up with TRBD1. The CDR3 extends over 15 amino acids. The J segment lost 7 bases and the V segment lost 6 bases, leaving 9 bases of the junction unmatched. Germline lookup yields CDR1 MNHEY and CDR2 SVGEGT. The CDR3 DNA follows: TGTGCCAGCAGCCGACAGGGCCGAGGAAATTCACCCCTCCACTTT. Translation gives CASSRQGRGNSPLHF.

The chain joins TRBV30 to TRBJ2-7, with 7 bases that match TRBD1. The CDR3 contains 15 residues. The ends lost 3 bases at V and 0 bases at J; junction bases unmatched: 8. Germline V gives CDR1 GTSNPN, CDR2 SVGIG (reference sequence). CDR3 residues: CAWRSTGLPSYEQYF. CDR3 sequence (DNA): TGTGCCTGGAGGTCGACAGGGTTACCCTCCTACGAGCAGTACTTC.

V and J are TRBV5-5 and TRBJ2-7; D is unclear. The CDR3 contains 15 residues. Germline CDR1 reads SGHKS; CDR2 reads YYEKEE (reference sequence). V was clipped by 2 bases and J by 3 bases, with 15 bases between them. This CDR3 is CASSFASLGLYEQYF. For the CDR3, the DNA is TGTGCCAGCAGCTTTGCGTCCCTCGGGCTCTACGAGCAGTACTTC.

CDR3 in DNA: TGCAGCGTTGAAAAAATGGGACAGATCTATGGCTACACCTTC. Translated, it gives CSVEKMGQIYGYTF. The V gene is TRBV29-1, the J gene TRBJ1-2; TRBD1 matches 7 bases. The CDR3 loop spans 14 amino acids. Germline CDR1 and CDR2: SQVTM and ANQGSEA. V shed 2 bases, J shed 4 bases, and the junction held 7 bases outside the gene matches.

This chain joins TRBV18 and TRBJ1-4; D is possibly TRBD1 (5 bases). The CDR3 runs 15 residues. Germline CDR1 and CDR2: KGHSH and LQKENI. V dropped 6 bases and J dropped 5 bases, with 16 bases sitting between them. The CDR3 region has the DNA TGTGCCAGCTCTATCCTAAAACAGGAAAATGAAAAACTGTTTTTT. It is translated as CASSILKQENEKLFF.

The rearrangement uses TRBV27 and TRBJ2-5; 12 bases align to TRBD1. Germline CDR1 MNHEY, CDR2 SMNVEV (reference sequence). After removal of 6 bases from V and 5 bases from J, the junction contained 7 bases not matched to a gene. This CDR3 region has 15 residues. CDR3: CASRGGDRGPETQYF. CDR3 nucleotides: TGTGCCAGCAGGGGAGGGGACAGGGGGCCGGAGACCCAGTACTTC.

This rearrangement joins TRBV4-2 to TRBJ1-1; D is ambiguous. Germline V lookup: CDR1 LGHNA, CDR2 YNFKEQ. The CDR3 has 15 residues. V gave up 2 bases and J gave up 3 bases, with 13 bases separating them. This CDR3 reads CASSQNSRGDTEAFF. The CDR3 nucleotides are TGTGCCAGCAGCCAAAACTCACGAGGAGACACTGAAGCTTTCTTT.

The chain uses TRBV7-3 and TRBJ1-1; no clear D gene. Trimming took off 5 bases at V and 0 bases at J, with 13 bases between the two ends. Germline V gene lookup returns CDR1 SGHTA and CDR2 FQGTGA. CDR3 length: 15 residues. The CDR3, as DNA: TGTGCCAGCAGCCGAATGACCCGCATGAACACTGAAGCTTTCTTT. This codes for CASSRMTRMNTEAFF.

The CDR3: CASSSSGLAVPYEQYF. DNA of the CDR3: TGTGCCAGCAGCTCATCGGGACTAGCGGTTCCCTACGAGCAGTACTTC. The chain carries TRBV7-3 and TRBJ2-7, with 11 positions matching TRBD2. The germline CDR1 and CDR2 sequences are SGHTA and FQGTGA. The CDR3 covers 16 residues. V trimming: 4 bases; J trimming: 2 bases; junction bases outside the gene matches: 7.

This clone was observed once. The chain carries TRBV7-2 and TRBJ2-5; TRBD2 matches 7 bases. Trimming at V came to 1 base and at J to 1 base, leaving 6 bases not matched to a gene. Germline CDR1 reads SGHTA; CDR2 reads FQGNSA. The length of the CDR3 is 16 residues. This CDR3 is CASSLVGGSAQETQYF. The DNA of the CDR3 is TGTGCCAGCAGCTTAGTAGGCGGGAGTGCCCAAGAGACCCAGTACTTC.

This chain joins TRBV5-1 and TRBJ1-2; D possibly corresponds to TRBD1 (5 bases). Between the trimmed V and J ends, which lost 4 bases and 5 bases, there was a span of 15 bases. This CDR3 is built from 14 residues. Germline V CDR1 and CDR2: SGHRS, YFSETQ. The CDR3 nucleotides are TGCGCCAGCAGCCAATGGGACGGAGCATATGGCTACACCTTC. Amino acids: CASSQWDGAYGYTF. Based on the CDR3 plus reference TRBV5-1 and TRBJ1-2, the full variable domain is KAGVTQTPRYLIKTRGQQVTLSCSPISGHRSVSWYQQTPGQGLQFLFEYFSETQRNKGNFPGRFSGRQFSNSRSEMNVSTLELGDSALYLCASSQWDGAYGYTFGSGTRLTVV.

This clone has a single count. This chain connects TRBV7-8 to TRBJ2-2, with unresolved D. The length of the CDR3 is 14 residues. Trimming stripped 5 bases from V and 6 bases from J, with 13 bases between. Germline V gene lookup returns CDR1 SGHVS and CDR2 FQNEAQ. The CDR3 DNA is TGTGCCAGCAGCGGATTATTGGGATCCGGGGAGCTGTTTTTT. It encodes CASSGLLGSGELFF. The whole variable domain, remainder taken from reference TRBV7-8 and TRBJ2-2, is GAGVSQSPRYKVAKRGQDVALRCDPISGHVSLFWYQQALGQGPEFLTYFQNEAQLDKSGLPSDRFFAERPEGSVSTLKIQRTQQEDSAVYLCASSGLLGSGELFFGEGSRLTVL.

V and J are TRBV18 and TRBJ2-2, with D unclear. CDR1 KGHSH and CDR2 LQKENI come from the germline V gene. CDR3 size: 14 residues. V shed 2 bases and J shed 0 bases, with 4 bases lying between them. The CDR3 protein is CASSPSANTGELFF. CDR3 bases: TGTGCCAGCTCACCAAGCGCGAACACCGGGGAGCTGTTTTTT.

This rearrangement joins TRBV23-1 to TRBJ2-7, with D possibly being TRBD1 or TRBD2 (6 bases each). TRBV23-1 is labeled an ORF, and its function is uncertain. The CDR3 consists of 18 residues. V was cut by 0 bases and J by 3 bases, with 21 bases left in between. The CDR3 reads CASSQSEQGLSPLYEQYF. The CDR3 nucleotides are TGCGCCAGCAGTCAATCGGAACAGGGACTGTCCCCGCTCTACGAGCAGTACTTC.

The rearrangement joins TRBV27 to TRBJ2-1; 7 nucleotides align to TRBD1. This CDR3 is 16 amino acids long. Germline V lookup: CDR1 MNHEY, CDR2 SMNVEV (reference sequence). Trimming cost V 7 bases and J 8 bases; bases outside gene matches: 17. In DNA, the CDR3 is TGTGCCAGCAACCCGACAGGGCCCTTTCTATTCGATGAGCAGTTCTTC. Its protein is CASNPTGPFLFDEQFF.

The chain uses TRBV18 and TRBJ2-3; 11 nucleotides line up with TRBD2. V lost 2 bases and J lost 7; bases outside the gene matches: 14. The CDR3 spans 18 residues. CDR1 and CDR2 from the germline V gene are KGHSH and LQKENI. The CDR3 loop is CASSPTSGGALGKYTQYF. In DNA form, the CDR3 reads TGTGCCAGCTCACCAACTAGCGGGGGAGCCTTAGGGAAGTATACGCAGTATTTT.

The V gene is TRBV20-1, the J gene TRBJ1-1; 9 nucleotides line up with TRBD1. The germline gives CDR1 DFQATT, CDR2 SNEGSKA (reference sequence). V was pared by 8 bases and J by 8 bases, with 3 bases of the junction left unmatched. CDR3 length equals 10 residues. CDR3 nucleotides: TGCAGTCGGGACAGGGACGAAGCTTTCTTT. Encoded protein: CSRDRDEAFF.

The chain employs TRBV10-1 and TRBJ2-3, with D unclear. This CDR3 spans 10 amino acids. Trimming left V 3 bases short and J 13 bases short, with 8 bases between. Germline CDR1 reads WNHNN; CDR2 reads SYGVQD (reference sequence). The CDR3 DNA is TGCGCCAGCAGTGATTGTATGGAGTATTTT. Its translation: CASSDCMEYF.

This chain uses TRBV9 with TRBJ2-2, with 14 positions matching TRBD2. CDR3 size: 15 residues. The germline gives CDR1 SGDLS, CDR2 YYNGEE. The J segment lost 7 bases and the V segment lost 5 bases, leaving 4 bases of the junction unmatched. In DNA, the CDR3 is TGTGCCAGCAGTGGGACTAGCGGGAGTGGCGGGGAGCTGTTTTTT. Encoded protein: CASSGTSGSGGELFF.

The rearrangement links TRBV12-3 or TRBV12-4 to TRBJ1-1; perhaps TRBD1 as D (5 bases). The CDR3 is 12 residues long. V was shortened by 3 bases and J by 7 bases, with 9 bases between the two germline ends. DNA for the CDR3: TGTGCCAGCAGTTTGGGGACCCTTGAAGCTTTCTTT. The encoded protein is CASSLGTLEAFF.

The V and J genes are TRBV9 and TRBJ1-1; TRBD1 might be the D (6 bases). V was trimmed by 0 bases and J by 1 base, leaving 13 bases between them. The CDR3 is 16 amino acids. From germline, CDR1 is SGDLS and CDR2 YYNGEE. The DNA of the CDR3 is TGTGCCAGCAGCGTAGGAGCTGGGGGGGCGAACACTGAAGCTTTCTTT. Amino acids: CASSVGAGGANTEAFF. The whole variable domain, filled in from reference TRBV9 and TRBJ1-1, reads DSGVTQTPKHLITATGQRVTLRCSPRSGDLSVYWYQQSLDQGLQFLIQYYNGEERAKGNILERFSAQQFPDLHSELNLSSLELGDSALYFCASSVGAGGANTEAFFGQGTRLTVV.

This chain joins TRBV5-5 and TRBJ2-1; D remains ambiguous. Trimming removed 0 bases at V and 7 bases at J, with 8 bases between. CDR3 size: 13 residues. Germline values: CDR1 SGHKS, CDR2 YYEKEE (reference sequence). The CDR3: CASSLASLNEQFF. CDR3 sequence (DNA): TGTGCCAGCAGCTTGGCGTCTTTGAATGAGCAGTTCTTC.

V usage is TRBV6-5 and J usage is TRBJ1-2; D may be TRBD1 (6 bases). The germline CDR1 and CDR2 sequences are MNHEY and SVGAGI. CDR3 length: 13 residues. Deletions cut 6 bases from V and 6 bases from J, with 14 bases between. Written as DNA, the CDR3 is TGTGCCAGCAGCGACGGGACATACGATGGCTACACCTTC. Translating it yields CASSDGTYDGYTF.

The count of this clone is one. V and J are TRBV5-6 and TRBJ2-2; D remains unclear. Germline lookup yields CDR1 SGHDT and CDR2 YYEEEE. The CDR3 has 12 residues. V lost 4 bases and J lost 4, with 5 bases in between. CDR3 in DNA: TGTGCCAGCAGCATGGTCACCGGGGAGCTGTTTTTT. Translating it yields CASSMVTGELFF.

This clone was picked up one time. The J gene is TRBJ2-5, the V gene TRBV3-1 (or the pseudogene TRBV3-2), with TRBD2 matching 7 bases. The CDR3 totals 13 residues. CDR1 LGHDT and CDR2 YNNKEL come from the germline V gene (reference sequence). V shed 5 bases, J shed 3 bases, and the junction held 3 bases outside the gene matches. The CDR3 here is CASSSTSEETQYF. CDR3 sequence (DNA): TGTGCCAGCAGCTCCACTAGCGAAGAGACCCAGTACTTC.

This clone showed up just once. The chain is built from TRBV20-1 and TRBJ2-1; maybe TRBD1 (5 bases). CDR1 is DFQATT and CDR2 is SNEGSKA in the germline V gene (reference sequence). Trimming stripped 3 bases from V and 3 bases from J, with 12 bases between. The CDR3 covers 14 residues. This chain's CDR3 is CSASAGILYNEQFF. CDR3 DNA sequence: TGCAGTGCTAGTGCAGGGATCCTCTACAATGAGCAGTTCTTC.

The chain uses TRBV5-1 and TRBJ2-1; D perhaps matches TRBD2 (6 bases). CDR1 SGHRS and CDR2 YFSETQ come from the germline V gene. V lost 5 bases to trimming and J lost 5 bases, with 20 bases between them. The CDR3 spans 16 residues. Here the CDR3 DNA reads TGCGCCAGCAGTTTAGAAGCCGGGACTCGAGACAATGAGCAGTTCTTC. It codes for CASSLEAGTRDNEQFF.